The rows below give T cell receptor beta chains drawn from one sample of a study of OX40 agonist ivuxolimab in advanced cancers. Data came from immunoSEQ multiplex PCR; TCRdb stores just in-frame clones and leaves some out. The sample holds roughly 80,000 clones, over 75% seen once. The material sequenced was CD4+ or CD8+ T cells sorted from blood, taken in a trial of the OX40 agonist ivuxolimab. The receptors come from an adult with an advanced solid tumor such as melanoma, head and neck, liver or kidney cancer. The conserved cysteine and the conserved F or W are not part of the CDR3 here. The order of the fields is CDR3 protein, clone size, V gene, J gene. Clone size appears in some rows only: once, few, many, or a class for an expanded clone.

ASSQPGVAGLSSYNEQF,NA,TRBV4-3,TRBJ2-1
ASSKTAPNQPQH,NA,TRBV7-3,TRBJ1-5
ASRGTGALSGYT,NA,TRBV6-6,TRBJ1-2
ASAQSQSSEKLF,NA,TRBV7-7,TRBJ1-4
ASSFGTSNYEQY,NA,TRBV6-1,TRBJ2-7
ASSEARGGSNSPLH,NA,TRBV6-1,TRBJ1-6
AWSVGGASETQY,NA,TRBV30,TRBJ2-5
ASHGTAFSYEQY,NA,TRBV6-5,TRBJ2-7
ASSPAGATRETQY,few,TRBV7-2,TRBJ2-5
ASSSDRVLGEQY,NA,TRBV13,TRBJ2-5
ASSMSAPHQPQH,NA,TRBV19,TRBJ1-5
ASRGRGGRGTDTQY,NA,TRBV5-4,TRBJ2-3
SVAPGRPNTEAF,NA,TRBV29-1,TRBJ1-1
ASSPGQLGYT,NA,TRBV7-8,TRBJ1-2
ASSPNRGETQY,NA,TRBV11-2,TRBJ2-5
ASSVQNSGNTIY,NA,TRBV6-1,TRBJ1-3
ASSEALAGGQETQY,NA,TRBV6-1,TRBJ2-5
AWSVRGNSPLH,NA,TRBV30,TRBJ1-6
AWSPPRTSWKGNEQF,NA,TRBV30,TRBJ2-1
ASSRGHIDEQY,NA,TRBV6-6,TRBJ2-7
ASSVDRVPYNEQF,once,TRBV19,TRBJ2-1
ASSLDRGPYGYT,NA,TRBV5-8,TRBJ1-2
AISDYRGNQPQH,NA,TRBV10-3,TRBJ1-5